The subject of this entry is one TCR beta chain. No antigen is known for it. TCRdb ran MiXCR on the 5' RACE reads and lists one entry per CDR3 protein. The sample has about 350,000 distinct CDR3 sequences; roughly 8% are singletons. The data are from a study of T cells after yellow fever vaccination. Notes on the study in general: Clones that expanded after primary vaccination mostly reappeared after the booster (roughly 95% CD4, 88% CD8). FACS-sorted repertoires could harbor abundant contaminating bulk-population clonotypes. A minor fraction of clonotypes spanned both CD4 and CD8 compartments.

Germline assignment: CDR1 MNHEY and CDR2 SVGAGI. V shed 2 bases and J 1 base; nucleotides not matched to a gene: 10. This CDR3 has 19 amino acids. V and J are TRBV6-5 and TRBJ2-1, with 11 bases matching TRBD1. Material: PBMCs, obtained approximately 47 days after the first yellow fever vaccination. The receptor's source is a man aged 18-30 years who received the YFV17D yellow fever vaccine. CDR3 bases: TGTGCCAGCAGTTACCCCACCGGGACAGGGGGGGGGTCCTACAATGAGCAGTTCTTC. Translation gives CASSYPTGTGGGSYNEQFF.